These 3 T cell receptor beta chains came from one sample sequenced in a study of control samples from healthy donors and cancer patients. Method: immunoSEQ multiplex PCR; TCRdb's copy keeps in-frame clones and lacks some. The repertoire has approximately 63,000 clones, 65% to 90% of them found once; the top ten carry approximately 5%. The material sequenced was blood. These receptors were collected from a middle-aged man in good health.

The chain joins TRBV30 to TRBJ2-5; 7 bases are shared with TRBD2. Trimming took 8 bases from V and 5 from J; bases not matched to a gene: 14. The V gene's germline CDR1 is GTSNPN and CDR2 SVGIG (reference sequence). This CDR3 spans 14 amino acids. The CDR3 sequence: CAHQKGGAGETQYF. As DNA, the CDR3 is TGTGCCCACCAGAAGGGAGGGGCTGGCGAGACCCAGTACTTC.

J is TRBJ1-1 and V is TRBV19; 7 nucleotides match TRBD1. J gave up 1 base and V 6 bases, and 5 bases lay outside the gene matches. CDR1 is LNHDA, CDR2 SQIVND, per germline (reference sequence). The CDR3 spans 14 residues. CDR3 in amino acids: CASRLQGKNTEAFF. CDR3 in DNA: TGTGCCAGTAGGTTACAGGGGAAGAACACTGAAGCTTTCTTT.

The gene calls are TRBV6-5 and TRBJ2-7; 7 bases are a match to TRBD2. The CDR3 contains 14 residues. With 5 bases clipped from V and 7 bases from J, the junction kept 11 bases outside the gene matches. Germline CDR1 reads MNHEY; CDR2 reads SVGAGI. CDR3 in DNA: TGTGCCAGCAGTCCCCCGGGGGGTTGGGGAGAGCAGTACTTC. This translates into CASSPPGGWGEQYF.